Following are 23 T cell receptor beta chains from one sample sequenced in a study of siplizumab effects on memory and regulatory T cells. Data came from immunoSEQ multiplex PCR; TCRdb stores just in-frame clones and leaves some out. The table lists tens of thousands of clones, over 95% of them singletons, with approximately 0.031% in the top ten. The sample was naive CD4+ T cells sorted from blood. These receptors all come from a human donor in good health.

The rearrangement uses TRBV18 and TRBJ1-1; D remains ambiguous. With 6 bases removed from V and 7 bases from J, the gap between germline ends came to 9 bases. CDR1 and CDR2 (germline): KGHSH, LQKENI. The CDR3 is made up of 11 amino acids. CDR3 DNA: TGTGCCAGCTCCCCGGCAGATGAAGCTTTCTTT. As protein: CASSPADEAFF.

The rearrangement links TRBV15 to TRBJ2-1; TRBD2 might be the D (7 bases). Germline V gene lookup returns CDR1 LNHNV and CDR2 YYDKDF (reference sequence). This CDR3 contains 15 residues. V dropped 6 bases and J dropped 10 bases, with 22 bases sitting between them. The CDR3 loop reads CATSPRGAAPREQFF. CDR3 sequence (DNA): TGTGCCACCAGTCCACGGGGGGCGGCCCCAAGGGAGCAGTTCTTC.

The chain links TRBV4-1 to TRBJ1-2; the match to TRBD1 covers 7 bases. This CDR3 is built from 14 residues. Germline assignment: CDR1 MGHRA and CDR2 YSYEKL. V shed 4 bases and J 4 bases; nucleotides not matched to a gene: 6. The CDR3 DNA reads as TGCGCCAGCAGCCCCAATGAGGGGGCCTATGGCTACACCTTC. Translated: CASSPNEGAYGYTF.

This rearrangement joins TRBV7-9 to TRBJ1-2, with 7 bases matching TRBD1. The CDR3 is 13 amino acids. Germline CDR1 is SEHNR and CDR2 is FQNEAQ (reference sequence). Trimming removed 5 bases from V and 1 base from J; junction bases left unmatched: 1. The CDR3 protein is CASSRDSNYGYTF. CDR3 sequence (DNA): TGTGCCAGCAGCCGGGACAGTAACTATGGCTACACCTTC.

This chain connects TRBV5-1 to TRBJ1-1; no firm D call. The CDR3 length is 13 residues. The V gene's germline CDR1 is SGHRS and CDR2 YFSETQ. Trimming removed 3 bases from V and 2 bases from J, with 8 bases in between. The CDR3 nucleotides are TGCGCCAGCAGCTCCGACGGTAACACTGAAGCTTTCTTT. Residues: CASSSDGNTEAFF. Using reference TRBV5-1 and TRBJ1-1 for the parts outside the CDR3, the full variable domain is KAGVTQTPRYLIKTRGQQVTLSCSPISGHRSVSWYQQTPGQGLQFLFEYFSETQRNKGNFPGRFSGRQFSNSRSEMNVSTLELGDSALYLCASSSDGNTEAFFGQGTRLTVV.

The chain is built from TRBV9 and TRBJ2-5, with TRBD2 matching over 10 bases. Germline CDR1 is SGDLS and CDR2 is YYNGEE. The CDR3 sequence is 16 residues long. V lost 0 bases and J lost 4; bases outside the gene matches: 6. This CDR3 reads CASSVGRLAGVETQYF. The CDR3 coding sequence is TGTGCCAGCAGCGTAGGGAGGCTAGCGGGGGTAGAGACCCAGTACTTC.

CDR3 nucleotides: TGTGCCAGCAGCTTAAGCGCGGGGGACACAGATACGCAGTATTTT. Amino acid sequence: CASSLSAGDTDTQYF. The chain recombines TRBV7-9 with TRBJ2-3, with 7 bases fitting TRBD2. CDR1 SEHNR and CDR2 FQNEAQ come from the germline V gene (reference sequence). The CDR3 has 15 residues. The V segment lost 2 bases and the J segment 2 bases; nucleotides outside the gene matches: 4. The full variable domain, its missing parts supplied by reference TRBV7-9 and TRBJ2-3, is DTGVSQNPRHKITKRGQNVTFRCDPISEHNRLYWYRQTLGQGPEFLTYFQNEAQLEKSRLLSDRFSAERPKGSFSTLEIQRTEQGDSAMYLCASSLSAGDTDTQYFGPGTRLTVL.

The gene calls are TRBV7-2 and TRBJ1-3; no definite D call. The CDR3 has 15 residues. Germline V gene data show CDR1 as SGHTA and CDR2 as FQGNSA. Trimming removed 5 bases at V and 0 bases at J, with 11 bases between. CDR3 amino acids: CASSLTLSSGNTIYF. In DNA, the CDR3 is TGTGCCAGCAGCCTGACCTTAAGCTCTGGAAACACCATATATTTT.

This clone was detected a few times. The V gene is TRBV19, the J gene TRBJ1-3; D is undetermined. V was trimmed by 10 bases and J by 0 bases, leaving 16 bases between them. CDR1 and CDR2 (germline): LNHDA, SQIVND (reference sequence). This CDR3 has 15 residues. Here the CDR3 reads CATSDVPSSGNTIYF. The CDR3 DNA is TGTGCCACCTCAGACGTTCCTAGCTCTGGAAACACCATATATTTT.

In this sample, this clone turned up a few times. The chain is built from TRBV5-1 and TRBJ1-4; D is unresolved. Trimming left V 7 bases short and J 14 bases short, with 9 bases between. The CDR3 covers 9 residues. Per germline, CDR1 SGHRS and CDR2 YFSETQ. In DNA form, the CDR3 reads TGCGCCAGCGCGGATAAGCTGTTTTTT. It is translated as CASADKLFF.

The gene calls are TRBV2 and TRBJ1-4, with TRBD1 identical over 11 bases. J lost 5 bases, V lost 10 bases, and 3 bases had no gene match. This CDR3 comprises 13 residues. CDR1 and CDR2 from the germline V gene are SNHLY and FYNNEI. In DNA form, the CDR3 reads TGTGCCATACGGGACAGGGGGAATGAAAAACTGTTTTTT. Translated, it gives CAIRDRGNEKLFF.

The chain employs TRBV7-2 and TRBJ1-5, with a tentative D call TRBD1 (5 bases). The CDR3 spans 17 residues. V lost 5 bases to trimming and J lost 3 bases, with 20 bases between them. The V gene's germline CDR1 is SGHTA and CDR2 FQGNSA. The DNA for the CDR3 is TGTGCCAGCAGCCAGGGACCTAGCCCACAAACCAATCAGCCCCAGCATTTT. It yields the protein CASSQGPSPQTNQPQHF.

The CDR3 nucleotides are TGTGCCAGCAGTCTCAGGGAGGGTAACCCTGAAGCTTTCTTT. Translation gives CASSLREGNPEAFF. The rearrangement uses TRBV2 and TRBJ1-1, with a weak D call TRBD1 (5 bases). V was trimmed by 5 bases and J by 6 bases, leaving 16 bases between them. The CDR3 consists of 14 residues. Germline loops: CDR1 SNHLY, CDR2 FYNNEI.

The genes are TRBV18 and TRBJ2-3, with TRBD2 matching over 12 bases. J gave up 5 bases and V 6 bases, and 3 bases lay outside the gene matches. The CDR3 has 14 amino acids. The germline V gene encodes CDR1 KGHSH and CDR2 LQKENI. Here the CDR3 DNA reads TGTGCCAGCTCTCGGACTAGCGGGGTAGATACGCAGTATTTT. Protein sequence: CASSRTSGVDTQYF. The variable domain in full, completed from reference TRBV18 and TRBJ2-3, reads NAGVMQNPRHLVRRRGQEARLRCSPMKGHSHVYWYRQLPEEGLKFMVYLQKENIIDESGMPKERFSAEFPKEGPSILRIQQVVRGDSAAYFCASSRTSGVDTQYFGPGTRLTVL.

This chain joins TRBV29-1 and TRBJ2-3; D is unclear. Trimming took 6 bases from V and 8 from J, leaving 9 bases between them. Looked up from germline, CDR1 is SQVTM and CDR2 is ANQGSEA. CDR3 size: 10 residues. CDR3 in amino acids: CSVNPGTQYF. The DNA of the CDR3 is TGCAGCGTAAATCCCGGTACGCAGTATTTT.

The chain employs TRBV28 and TRBJ1-4, with 8 bases aligning to TRBD1. V shed 8 bases and J 0 bases; nucleotides not matched to a gene: 8. This CDR3 spans 16 amino acids. The germline V gene encodes CDR1 MDHEN and CDR2 SYDVKM. The CDR3 here is CASVGRGPATNEKLFF. Written as DNA, the CDR3 is TGTGCCAGCGTGGGCAGGGGGCCTGCAACTAATGAAAAACTGTTTTTT.

CDR3 sequence: CASSLGRDRDHEQYF. Written as DNA, the CDR3 is TGTGCCAGCAGCTTAGGCCGGGACAGGGATCACGAGCAGTACTTC. This chain connects TRBV11-3 to TRBJ2-7, with 9 nucleotides matching TRBD1. The CDR3 is made up of 15 amino acids. V was pared by 1 base and J by 5 bases, with 6 bases of the junction left unmatched. Per germline, CDR1 SGHNT and CDR2 YENEEA.

The chain has TRBV7-9 and TRBJ2-7, with unresolved D. The CDR3 totals 13 residues. Germline values: CDR1 SEHNR, CDR2 FQNEAQ (reference sequence). The ends were cut back, 2 bases at V and 4 bases at J, with 9 bases in the middle. Here the CDR3 reads CASSLTDGYEQYF. CDR3 DNA: TGTGCCAGCAGCTTAACAGACGGGTACGAGCAGTACTTC.

V gene TRBV27 combines with J gene TRBJ2-3; 9 bases agree with TRBD2. CDR1 and CDR2 from the germline V gene are MNHEY and SMNVEV (reference sequence). The V gene end was trimmed by 6 bases and the J gene end by 3 bases; junction bases not matched to a gene: 4. The CDR3 runs 14 residues. The CDR3 nucleotides are TGTGCCAGCAGGGATCTAGCGGGGACAGATACGCAGTATTTT. Its protein product is CASRDLAGTDTQYF.

The J gene is TRBJ1-2, the V gene TRBV28; D might be TRBD1 (5 bases). This CDR3 spans 11 amino acids. V dropped 10 bases and J dropped 4 bases, with 10 bases sitting between them. From germline, CDR1 is MDHEN and CDR2 SYDVKM. The chain's CDR3 is CATRGGYGYTF. Here the CDR3 DNA reads TGTGCCACTAGGGGAGGCTATGGCTACACCTTC.

The rearrangement links TRBV7-4 to TRBJ1-1, with D possibly being TRBD1 (6 bases). V was cut by 4 bases and J by 6 bases, with 9 bases left in between. The CDR3 loop spans 12 amino acids. The germline gives CDR1 SGHVT, CDR2 SQSDAQ. CDR3 region: CASSYRAAEAFF. The CDR3 DNA is TGTGCCAGCAGCTACAGGGCCGCTGAAGCTTTCTTT.

CDR3 coding DNA: TGTGCCAGCAGCGTAGGGTCCCAGGGGGAGGTCTACGAGCAGTACTTC. It encodes CASSVGSQGEVYEQYF. This chain connects TRBV9 to TRBJ2-7; perhaps TRBD1 as D (7 bases). Germline V gene sequence: CDR1 SGDLS, CDR2 YYNGEE. Trimming left V 0 bases short and J 3 bases short, with 16 bases between. The CDR3 sequence is 16 residues long.

The rearrangement joins TRBV6-4 to TRBJ2-1, with TRBD1 matching over 9 bases. Germline V gene lookup returns CDR1 MRHNA and CDR2 SNTAGT. The ends lost 6 bases at V and 9 bases at J; junction bases unmatched: 6. The CDR3 totals 13 residues. The CDR3 is CASSPDRGSEQFF. The CDR3 DNA follows: TGTGCCAGCAGCCCAGACAGGGGGAGTGAGCAGTTCTTC.